This T cell receptor (beta chain) was found in a study of T-cell memory formation after mild COVID-19 (dated by TCRdb to the early 2020s). In terms of the full investigation: TCR sequence clusters from the two donors were largely donor specific. In two donors, T-cell clones that expanded and contracted after mild COVID-19 were followed by sequencing TCRalpha and TCRbeta repertoires longitudinally. The cohort was made up of two young adult volunteers, one female and one male, who were previously healthy.

As concerns this clonotype: There is no known antigen for this receptor. Base qualities were left out, and no much larger clone turns up one base away.

Ficoll-Paque density gradient centrifugation was the method used to isolate PBMCs. V loses 5 bases, J loses 4 bases, and the germline ends lie 20 bases apart. Sequences MNHEY (CDR1) and SMNVEV (CDR2) are obtained from the germline V gene (reference sequence). The CDR3, from cysteine to phenylalanine, totals 17 residues. Kept here is only the CDR3 DNA, which spans 51 bases and is read in frame from base 1. Paper-wide results and their limitations: From day 15 to 85, contracting clones showed balanced CD4/CD8 phenotypes, whereas a second wave of clones that expanded from day 15 to 37 leaned towards CD4+. Some responding clones were detected in pre-infection memory, suggesting pre-existing cross-reactive memory T cells joined the SARS-CoV-2 response. The study covered only a couple of mild cases, and larger cohorts including severe cases with pre-infection samples were considered necessary. Contracting CD4+ clones turned up mainly in the CM and EM memory subsets, whereas EMRA was where CD8+ clones were enriched. The second-wave clones that peaked on day 37 were not confirmed to be SARS-CoV-2 specific.

The instrument given in TCRdb is Illumina NovaSeq 6000. TCRalpha and TCRbeta cDNA libraries were built by 5'RACE with constant-segment primers, adding sample barcodes and unique molecular identifiers. Trizol reagent was used to extract RNA from every sample. The libraries were amplified in two PCR steps, and the second step added a second sample barcode and Illumina TruSeq adapters. Libraries were sequenced on an Illumina NovaSeq with 2 x 150 bp paired-end reads. As for the authors' bioinformatics: The reads were demultiplexed and collapsed into UMI-guided consensus sequences using migec v1.2.7. Using mixcr v2.1.11, UMI consensuses were aligned to TRA and TRB V and J templates and then assembled into clonotypes. Clonotypes were classified as expanded or contracted when called significant by both edgeR and NoisET, with noise models trained on biological replicates. edgeR calls used a false discovery rate-adjusted p below 0.01 and a log2 fold-change threshold of 1. As an exploratory analysis of dynamics, PCA with hierarchical clustering was applied to max-normalized trajectories of the 1000 most abundant clonotypes. Separately sequenced CD4+ and CD8+ repertoires were used to assign a CD4 or CD8 phenotype to each responding clone. TCRdb reprocessed the public reads (quality trimming at Q25 with fastp, clone calling with MiXCR) and kept in-frame beta chains. For every CDR3 protein sequence, its rows merge into one entry that carries the most common genes and DNA. The V and J calls shown here were made by TCRdb, not taken from the authors' results. The sample table lists approximately 82,000 distinct CDR3 sequences, 9.5% to 15% of them with a count of one. The ten largest make up approximately 41% of the sample.

The rearrangement combines TRBV27 with TRBJ1-4, with TRBD1 as a weak D call on 6 bases. This TCR was recovered from a man between 18 and 35 years old who had mild COVID-19 (a few samples of this study predate the infection). The sample titles of this study are shuffled in the database, so cell type and time point are left out; the donor was told from shared clones. The sample was PBMCs or a T cell subset sorted from them (not recorded which). The nucleotide sequence is given as TGTGCCAGCAGTCCCCTCTTCCCGACAGGCGTTAATGAAAAACTGTTTTTT. The encoded protein is CASSPLFPTGVNEKLFF.